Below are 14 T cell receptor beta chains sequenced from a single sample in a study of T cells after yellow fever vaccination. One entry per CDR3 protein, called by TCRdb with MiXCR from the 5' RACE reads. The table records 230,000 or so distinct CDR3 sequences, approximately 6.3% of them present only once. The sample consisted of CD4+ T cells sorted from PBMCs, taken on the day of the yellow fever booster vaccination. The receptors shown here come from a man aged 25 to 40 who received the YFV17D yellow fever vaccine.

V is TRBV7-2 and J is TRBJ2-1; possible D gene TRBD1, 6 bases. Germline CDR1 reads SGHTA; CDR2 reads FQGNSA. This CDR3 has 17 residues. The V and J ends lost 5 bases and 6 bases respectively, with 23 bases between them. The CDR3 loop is CASSKFGYRVPSNEQFF. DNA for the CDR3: TGTGCCAGCAGCAAATTCGGATACAGGGTCCCTTCCAATGAGCAGTTCTTC.

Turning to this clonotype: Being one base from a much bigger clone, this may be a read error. This CDR3 reads CSARPGLAGTGEVFF. CDR3 DNA: TGCAGTGCTAGACCCGGACTAGCGGGCACCGGGGAGGTGTTTTTT. This rearrangement joins TRBV20-1 to TRBJ2-2; 11 bases fit TRBD2. The germline V gene encodes CDR1 DFQATT and CDR2 SNEGSKA (reference sequence). The CDR3 length is 15 residues.

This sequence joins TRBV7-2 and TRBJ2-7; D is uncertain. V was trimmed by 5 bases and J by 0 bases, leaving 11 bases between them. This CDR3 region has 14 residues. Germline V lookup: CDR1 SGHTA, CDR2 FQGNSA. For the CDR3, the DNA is TGTGCCAGCAGCCTAATGGAGAGCTCCTACGAGCAGTACTTC. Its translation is CASSLMESSYEQYF.

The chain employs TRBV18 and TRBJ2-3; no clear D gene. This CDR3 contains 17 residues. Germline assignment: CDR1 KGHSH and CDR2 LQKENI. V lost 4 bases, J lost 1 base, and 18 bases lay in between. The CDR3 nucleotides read TGTGCCAGCTCACTCGATACGGTCCTCTCCGGCACAGATACGCAGTATTTT. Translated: CASSLDTVLSGTDTQYF.

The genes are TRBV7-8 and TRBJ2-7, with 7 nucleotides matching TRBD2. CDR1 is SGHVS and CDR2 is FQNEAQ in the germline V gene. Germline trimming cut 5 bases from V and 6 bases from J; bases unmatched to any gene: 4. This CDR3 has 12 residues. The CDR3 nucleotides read TGTGCCAGCAGCATACCGGGAGGCGAGCAGTACTTC. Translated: CASSIPGGEQYF.

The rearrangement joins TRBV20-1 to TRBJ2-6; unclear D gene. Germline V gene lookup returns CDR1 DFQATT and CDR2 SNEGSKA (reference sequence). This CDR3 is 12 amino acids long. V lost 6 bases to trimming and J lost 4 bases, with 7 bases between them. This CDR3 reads CSAPPGANVLTF. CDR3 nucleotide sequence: TGCAGTGCGCCGCCCGGGGCCAACGTCCTGACTTTC.

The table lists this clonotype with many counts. The CDR3, as DNA: TGTGCCAGCGGTTCGAGGGCAGGGGGCGCGGGTGAGACCCAGTACTTC. Translation gives CASGSRAGGAGETQYF. V and J are TRBV6-5 and TRBJ2-5, with 8 nucleotides matching TRBD1. The CDR3 is 16 amino acids. J was trimmed by 5 bases and V by 8 bases; bases with no gene match: 16. Germline CDR1 MNHEY, CDR2 SVGAGI.

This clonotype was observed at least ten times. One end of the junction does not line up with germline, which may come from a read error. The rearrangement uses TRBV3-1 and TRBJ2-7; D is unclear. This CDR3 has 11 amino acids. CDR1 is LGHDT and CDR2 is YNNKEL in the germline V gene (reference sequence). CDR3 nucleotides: TGTGCCAGCAGCCAAGATCGGTGGGTCGCATTC. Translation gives CASSQDRWVAF.

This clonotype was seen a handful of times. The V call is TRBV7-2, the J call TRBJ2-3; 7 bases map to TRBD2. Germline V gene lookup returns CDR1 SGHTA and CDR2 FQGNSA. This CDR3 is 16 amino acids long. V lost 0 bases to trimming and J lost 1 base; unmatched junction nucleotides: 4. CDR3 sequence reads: CASSLARTSGTDTQYF. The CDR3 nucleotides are TGTGCCAGCAGCTTAGCGCGCACTAGCGGCACAGATACGCAGTATTTT.

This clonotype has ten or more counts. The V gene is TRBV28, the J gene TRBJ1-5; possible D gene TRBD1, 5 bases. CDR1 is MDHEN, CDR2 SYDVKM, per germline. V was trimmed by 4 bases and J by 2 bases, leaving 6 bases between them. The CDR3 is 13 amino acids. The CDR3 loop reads CASSWGGNQPQHF. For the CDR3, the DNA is TGTGCCAGCAGTTGGGGGGGCAATCAGCCCCAGCATTTT.

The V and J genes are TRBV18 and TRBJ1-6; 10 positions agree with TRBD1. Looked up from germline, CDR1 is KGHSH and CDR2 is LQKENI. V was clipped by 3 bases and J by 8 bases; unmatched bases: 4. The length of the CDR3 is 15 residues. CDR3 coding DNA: TGTGCCAGCTCACCGGGGGACAGGGGAGATTCACCCCTCCACTTT. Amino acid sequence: CASSPGDRGDSPLHF.

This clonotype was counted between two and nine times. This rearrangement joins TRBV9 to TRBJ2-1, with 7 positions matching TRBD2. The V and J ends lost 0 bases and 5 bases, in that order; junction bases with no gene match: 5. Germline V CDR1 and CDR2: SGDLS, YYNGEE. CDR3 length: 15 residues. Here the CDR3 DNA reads TGTGCCAGCAGCGTAGTCAGCGGGACCCACAATGAGCAGTTCTTC. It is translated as CASSVVSGTHNEQFF.

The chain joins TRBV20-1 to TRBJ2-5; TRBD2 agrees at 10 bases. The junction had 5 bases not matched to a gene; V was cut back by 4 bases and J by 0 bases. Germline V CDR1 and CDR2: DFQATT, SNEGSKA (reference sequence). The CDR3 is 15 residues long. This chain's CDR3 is CSANPGLAHQETQYF. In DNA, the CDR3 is TGCAGTGCTAATCCGGGACTAGCGCACCAAGAGACCCAGTACTTC.

Here the CDR3 DNA reads TGTGCCAGCAGTTGGCAGGGGGTACCCTACGAGCAGTACTTC. This translates into CASSWQGVPYEQYF. The V and J genes are TRBV28 and TRBJ2-7; TRBD1 aligns across 7 bases. Germline V lookup: CDR1 MDHEN, CDR2 SYDVKM. The CDR3 loop spans 14 amino acids. The V gene end was trimmed by 4 bases and the J gene end by 2 bases; junction bases not matched to a gene: 5.